A single sample is the source of the 30 T cell receptor beta chains below, sequenced in a study of T cells in Graves' hyperthyroidism and ophthalmopathy. Researchers amplified the TCR beta CDR3 regions from RNA transcripts. RT-PCR in the first round (using the HTBI primer set) targeted the TCR CDR3. Via MiXCR, TCRdb re-called the multiplex PCR reads, giving one row per CDR3 protein. The sample has 600,000 to 650,000 distinct CDR3 sequences; around 15% are singletons. The sequenced sample consisted of blood. The source of these receptors is a woman aged 25 to 45 with Graves' hyperthyroidism.

This clonotype was recorded at least ten times. This chain uses TRBV11-2 with TRBJ2-7, with D maybe TRBD2 (5 bases). Per germline, CDR1 SGHAT and CDR2 FQNNGV. The CDR3 runs 15 residues. V was pared by 5 bases and J by 7 bases, with 21 bases between. CDR3 nucleotide sequence: TGTGCCAGCAGCACTCGTGGACTCCTAACGGGGGAGCAGTACTTC. This codes for CASSTRGLLTGEQYF.

This clonotype was counted only a few times. The chain employs TRBV19 and TRBJ2-5; D call uncertain. V lost 4 bases to trimming and J lost 5 bases, with 20 bases between them. This CDR3 has 16 residues. Germline-derived CDR1 and CDR2 are LNHDA and SQIVND (reference sequence). The CDR3 here is CASSTRTTDRRETQYF. The CDR3 nucleotides are TGTGCCAGTAGTACCAGGACGACGGATCGTCGGGAGACCCAGTACTTC.

This rearrangement joins TRBV5-1 to TRBJ2-5; D is unclear. Per the germline V gene, CDR1 is SGHRS and CDR2 is YFSETQ. The V end was cut by 1 base, the J end by 5 bases, with 6 bases between. The CDR3 sequence is 12 residues long. The CDR3 is CASSLYLETQYF. The CDR3 DNA sequence: TGCGCCAGCAGCTTGTATTTGGAGACCCAGTACTTC.

The rearrangement links TRBV27 to TRBJ2-2; D is unclear. CDR3 size: 14 residues. Germline V gene lookup returns CDR1 MNHEY and CDR2 SMNVEV (reference sequence). V was cut by 5 bases and J by 7 bases, with 14 bases left in between. The CDR3 sequence: CASSDTDLGGELFF. CDR3 bases: TGTGCCAGCAGTGACACTGACCTAGGCGGGGAGCTGTTTTTT.

This chain links TRBV12-3 or TRBV12-4 with TRBJ2-1, with 8 bases identical to TRBD2. V was pared by 6 bases and J by 4 bases, with 8 bases of the junction left unmatched. The CDR3 is made up of 15 amino acids. This CDR3 reads CASRGSGRYYNEQFF. The CDR3 coding sequence is TGTGCCAGCAGGGGGAGCGGGAGATATTACAATGAGCAGTTCTTC.

This clonotype has at least ten counts. The chain carries TRBV12-3 or TRBV12-4 and TRBJ2-2; 12 bases are a match to TRBD1. Trimming at V came to 6 bases and at J to 0 bases, leaving 11 bases not matched to a gene. The CDR3 sequence is 19 residues long. CDR3 nucleotides: TGTGCCAGCAGAGCAGCGGGACAGGGGGCTGAATCGAACACCGGGGAGCTGTTTTTT. Translation gives CASRAAGQGAESNTGELFF.

The V and J genes are TRBV29-1 and TRBJ2-7, with 7 bases matching TRBD1. The CDR3 runs to 13 residues. The germline V gene has CDR1 SQVTM and CDR2 ANQGSEA. V shed 2 bases, J shed 3 bases, and the junction held 4 bases outside the gene matches. The CDR3 DNA sequence: TGCAGCGTTGAAACAGGGGTCTACTACGAGCAGTACTTC. Translated: CSVETGVYYEQYF.

Regarding this clonotype: A read error may be the cause here, since a much bigger clone is one base away. The rearrangement links TRBV29-1 to TRBJ2-7; 9 bases map to TRBD1. The length of the CDR3 is 13 residues. Germline assignment: CDR1 SQVTM and CDR2 ANQGSEA. The CDR3 loop reads CSAGTGRVYGQYF. The DNA for the CDR3 is TGCAGCGCAGGGACAGGGAGGGTCTACGGGCAGTACTTC.

This clonotype was counted ten times or more. The chain is built from TRBV7-9 and TRBJ2-1; D is perhaps TRBD2 (5 bases). V dropped 1 base and J dropped 7 bases, with 11 bases sitting between them. Germline loops: CDR1 SEHNR, CDR2 FQNEAQ (reference sequence). The CDR3 consists of 14 residues. CDR3 in DNA: TGTGCCAGCAGCTTAGGGCGGGCTGCAAATGAGCAGTTCTTC. It encodes CASSLGRAANEQFF.

In its sample, this clonotype was seen many times. The chain has TRBV11-2 and TRBJ2-1; the D gene is possibly TRBD2 (6 bases). Looked up from germline, CDR1 is SGHAT and CDR2 is FQNNGV. The CDR3 length is 15 residues. V lost 4 bases and J 3 bases, leaving 13 bases between the germline ends. The CDR3 sequence: CASSSISGHYNEQFF. CDR3 sequence (DNA): TGTGCCAGCAGCTCCATTAGCGGACACTACAATGAGCAGTTCTTC.

The rearrangement uses TRBV7-2 and TRBJ2-3; no reliable D call. Germline CDR1 reads SGHTA; CDR2 reads FQGNSA. The CDR3 sequence is 14 residues long. Trimming took 1 base from V and 4 from J, leaving 9 bases between them. This CDR3 is CASSLEVPADTQYF. The CDR3 DNA is TGTGCCAGCAGCTTAGAGGTTCCCGCAGATACGCAGTATTTT.

The rearrangement joins TRBV24-1 to TRBJ1-2; D ambiguous. This CDR3 contains 15 residues. CDR1 and CDR2 from the germline V gene are KGHDR and SFDVKD. V lost 9 bases and J lost 1, with 17 bases in between. CDR3 residues: CATQPSPPDNYGYTF. For the CDR3, the DNA is TGTGCCACCCAACCTTCCCCCCCAGATAACTATGGCTACACCTTC.

This clonotype was recorded many times. V and J are TRBV12-3 or TRBV12-4 and TRBJ2-4; TRBD1 is a possible D gene (5 bases). Trimming shortened V by 3 bases and J by 9 bases, and 12 bases separated the two germline ends. The CDR3 loop spans 13 amino acids. For the CDR3, the DNA is TGTGCCAGCAGTTTTTCAGGGCCCGGCATTCAGTACTTC. Protein product: CASSFSGPGIQYF.

This clonotype came up many times. The chain recombines TRBV27 with TRBJ2-1; D not resolved. CDR1 is MNHEY and CDR2 is SMNVEV in the germline V gene (reference sequence). The CDR3 is 13 residues long. Trimming cost V 6 bases and J 6 bases, with 12 bases left between them. CDR3 in DNA: TGTGCCAGCAGCCTAGTGAAAGGCAATGAGCAGTTCTTC. Its protein product is CASSLVKGNEQFF.

The chain employs TRBV30 and TRBJ1-3; D unclear. The CDR3 runs to 14 residues. The V gene's germline CDR1 is GTSNPN and CDR2 SVGIG (reference sequence). Deletions cut 4 bases from V and 3 bases from J, with 13 bases between. CDR3 region: CAWIKTAGGNTIYF. The CDR3 bases are TGTGCCTGGATCAAAACGGCCGGTGGAAACACCATATATTTT.

This clonotype occurred a few times. The chain joins TRBV29-1 to TRBJ2-5, with D perhaps matching TRBD1 (6 bases). Trimming pared 4 bases from V and 4 bases from J, leaving 19 bases between. Germline CDR1 and CDR2: SQVTM and ANQGSEA. The CDR3 runs 15 residues. CDR3: CSVVGGWGGGETQYF. DNA of the CDR3: TGCAGCGTTGTAGGGGGTTGGGGCGGCGGAGAGACCCAGTACTTC.

V and J are TRBV12-3 or TRBV12-4 and TRBJ1-5; D call uncertain. The CDR3 extends over 13 amino acids. V was cut by 3 bases and J by 9 bases, with 12 bases left in between. In DNA, the CDR3 is TGTGCCAGCAGTTTTGACCCTGGGCGGCCCCAGCATTTT. Translation gives CASSFDPGRPQHF.

DNA for the CDR3: TGTGCCAGCAGTTATGAGGCCTTCTCCTACGAGCAGTACTTC. Amino acids: CASSYEAFSYEQYF. The gene calls are TRBV6-9 and TRBJ2-7, with D hard to call. The CDR3 has 14 residues. Trimming took 2 bases from V and 0 from J, leaving 8 bases between them. Germline values: CDR1 MNHGY, CDR2 SVAAGI.

This clonotype was seen at least ten times. The V and J genes are TRBV7-9 and TRBJ1-1; D perhaps matches TRBD1 (5 bases). In germline, CDR1 is SEHNR, CDR2 FQNEAQ (reference sequence). The CDR3 runs to 14 residues. Trimming removed 1 base at V and 6 bases at J, with 12 bases between. The CDR3: CASSLEIRAAEAFF. The DNA of the CDR3 is TGTGCCAGCAGCTTAGAAATCAGGGCCGCTGAAGCTTTCTTT.

Turning to this clonotype: This may be a read error: a much more frequent sequence differs by one nucleotide. J is TRBJ2-4 and V is TRBV5-1, with D possibly matching TRBD1 (5 bases). From germline, CDR1 is SGHRS and CDR2 YFSETQ. The CDR3 length is 17 residues. The chain's CDR3 is CASSSIPGSYGSDIRYF. The CDR3, as DNA: TGCGCCAGCAGCTCCATACCGGGCTCCTATGGATCGGACATTCGGTACTTC. Variable domain in full (rest from reference TRBV5-1 and TRBJ2-4): KAGVTQTPRYLIKTRGQQVTLSCSPISGHRSVSWYQQTPGQGLQFLFEYFSETQRNKGNFPGRFSGRQFSNSRSEMNVSTLELGDSALYLCASSSIPGSYGSDIRYFGAGTRLSVL.

There are many counts of this clonotype. The rearrangement uses TRBV7-2 and TRBJ2-7; D is unclear. CDR1 and CDR2 (germline): SGHTA, FQGNSA. CDR3 length: 14 amino acids. V was shortened by 0 bases and J by 0 bases, with 6 bases between the two germline ends. DNA of the CDR3: TGTGCCAGCAGCTTAGCGCATAGCTCCTACGAGCAGTACTTC. It translates to CASSLAHSSYEQYF.

This clonotype was recorded many times. The genes are TRBV28 and TRBJ2-5; either TRBD1 or TRBD2 may fit D (5 bases each). Germline CDR1 MDHEN, CDR2 SYDVKM. V was clipped by 3 bases and J by 5 bases, with 13 bases between them. The CDR3 length is 14 residues. The chain's CDR3 is CASSLFGTGETQYF. In DNA form, the CDR3 reads TGTGCCAGCAGTTTGTTCGGGACCGGGGAGACCCAGTACTTC.

This clonotype has more than one count but fewer than ten. The chain has TRBV24-1 and TRBJ2-7, with 7 bases aligning to TRBD1. Trimming at V came to 3 bases and at J to 6 bases, leaving 10 bases not matched to a gene. Germline loops: CDR1 KGHDR, CDR2 SFDVKD. The CDR3 extends over 15 amino acids. CDR3 region: CATSDLRDSFGEQYF. In DNA form, the CDR3 reads TGTGCCACCAGTGATCTCCGGGACAGTTTTGGCGAGCAGTACTTC.

This clonotype was observed at least ten times. The J gene is TRBJ2-1, the V gene TRBV12-3 or TRBV12-4, with a tentative D call TRBD2 (5 bases). V lost 5 bases, J lost 6 bases, and 14 bases lay in between. This CDR3 spans 14 amino acids. The CDR3: CASSPSGGSNEQFF. CDR3 bases: TGTGCCAGCAGTCCTTCCGGTGGGAGCAATGAGCAGTTCTTC.

The CDR3 sequence: CASQALDPHTRQFF. The CDR3 bases are TGTGCCAGTCAGGCCCTCGATCCTCATACCCGGCAGTTCTTC. The J gene is TRBJ2-1, the V gene TRBV6-1; D gene ambiguous. The V end lost 9 bases, the J end lost 12 bases, and 24 bases lay between the germline ends. CDR3 length: 14 amino acids. Germline-derived CDR1 and CDR2 are MNHNS and SASEGT.

This chain links TRBV28 with TRBJ2-7; D gene ambiguous. The CDR3 sequence is 13 residues long. CDR1 and CDR2 (germline): MDHEN, SYDVKM. V lost 6 bases to trimming and J lost 7 bases, with 16 bases between them. Here the CDR3 reads CASRPQSPREQYF. In DNA form, the CDR3 reads TGTGCCAGCAGGCCCCAGTCCCCGCGGGAGCAGTACTTC.

The genes are TRBV7-8 and TRBJ2-1; TRBD2 agrees at 13 bases. V lost 8 bases and J lost 4; bases outside the gene matches: 8. Germline V gene lookup returns CDR1 SGHVS and CDR2 FQNEAQ. The CDR3 has 16 amino acids. The CDR3 protein is CASGGTSGRVYNEQFF. In DNA form, the CDR3 reads TGTGCCAGCGGGGGAACTAGCGGGAGGGTTTACAATGAGCAGTTCTTC.

The chain carries TRBV18 and TRBJ1-3; no clear D. The CDR3 extends over 17 amino acids. The V gene's germline CDR1 is KGHSH and CDR2 LQKENI. V lost 3 bases and J lost 0, with 15 bases in between. CDR3 bases: TGTGCCAGCTCACCCTTCCAGTCGGAGAGCTCTGGAAACACCATATATTTT. It codes for CASSPFQSESSGNTIYF.

CDR3: CASLKGAENTEAFF. CDR3 DNA: TGTGCCAGCCTTAAAGGGGCAGAGAACACTGAAGCTTTCTTT. The gene calls are TRBV2 and TRBJ1-1, with D perhaps TRBD1 (5 bases). The germline V and J ends were trimmed by 8 bases and 1 base, with 14 bases remaining between them. The CDR3 spans 14 residues. The germline V gene has CDR1 SNHLY and CDR2 FYNNEI.

The chain has TRBV19 and TRBJ2-5; D might be TRBD1 (6 bases). With 2 bases removed from V and 4 bases from J, the gap between germline ends came to 11 bases. Per germline, CDR1 LNHDA and CDR2 SQIVND (reference sequence). CDR3 length: 14 residues. CDR3 sequence: CASSISSGVETQYF. CDR3 sequence (DNA): TGTGCCAGTAGTATAAGTTCAGGGGTAGAGACCCAGTACTTC.